Shown below are 15 T cell receptor beta chains from a single sample sequenced in a study of somatic mutations in cytotoxic T cells in rheumatoid arthritis (dated by TCRdb to about 2017). Library prep was done by the immunoSEQ multiplex PCR assay. TCRdb stores this immuneACCESS table with in-frame sequences only. Part of the clones is absent; in the studies checked, under half of the shortfall reflects unresolved V genes, and no reason is known for the rest. The sample contains about 14,000 clones, roughly 80% of them found a single time. Less than 35% of the sample lies in the top ten. Sequencing was done on a sample of CD8+ T cells sorted from blood. These receptors all come from an adult with rheumatoid arthritis.

This clone has just one count. The chain uses TRBV11-2 and TRBJ1-3; D not resolved. CDR1 SGHAT and CDR2 FQNNGV come from the germline V gene. The CDR3 has 16 residues. The V end was cut by 5 bases, the J end by 4 bases, with 18 bases between. CDR3 region: CASSPNPPDPGNTIYF. The CDR3 bases are TGTGCCAGCAGCCCTAACCCCCCGGACCCGGGAAACACCATATATTTT. The full variable domain, in which reference TRBV11-2 and TRBJ1-3 provide the parts outside the CDR3, is EAGVAQSPRYKIIEKRQSVAFWCNPISGHATLYWYQQILGQGPKLLIQFQNNGVVDDSQLPKDRFSAERLKGVDSTLKIQPAKLEDSAVYLCASSPNPPDPGNTIYFGEGSWLTVV.

This sequence joins TRBV5-1 and TRBJ2-3; no clear D gene. V gave up 0 bases and J gave up 4 bases, with 9 bases separating them. The CDR3 is made up of 14 amino acids. Per germline, CDR1 SGHRS and CDR2 YFSETQ. The DNA for the CDR3 is TGCGCCAGCAGCTTGGAGCTCCGGGCAGATACGCAGTATTTT. Residues: CASSLELRADTQYF.

The V call is TRBV28, the J call TRBJ2-7; D gene uncertain. Germline V gene lookup returns CDR1 MDHEN and CDR2 SYDVKM. CDR3 length equals 14 residues. With 3 bases removed from V and 3 bases from J, the gap between germline ends came to 12 bases. CDR3 sequence reads: CASSLSRRFYEQYF. CDR3 sequence (DNA): TGTGCCAGCAGTTTGTCCAGGCGATTCTACGAGCAGTACTTC.

A few counts support this clone. The chain couples TRBV30 to TRBJ1-5; D is uncertain. This CDR3 region has 14 residues. Germline CDR1 is GTSNPN and CDR2 is SVGIG (reference sequence). V dropped 1 base and J dropped 0 bases, with 7 bases sitting between them. This chain's CDR3 is CAWSGAFSNQPQHF. As DNA, the CDR3 is TGTGCCTGGAGTGGGGCTTTTAGCAATCAGCCCCAGCATTTT.

The gene calls are TRBV21-1 and TRBJ1-2. TRBV21-1 is a pseudogene. CDR3 size: 14 residues. In DNA, the CDR3 is TGTGCCAGCAGCAAAGGCCGGGGAGGTCGGGGCTACACCTTC. Translating gives CASSKGRGGRGYTF.

This chain joins TRBV5-4 and TRBJ2-5, with D unresolved. V was shortened by 2 bases and J by 0 bases, with 14 bases between the two germline ends. This CDR3 has 16 residues. From germline, CDR1 is SGHNT and CDR2 YYREEE (reference sequence). For the CDR3, the DNA is TGTGCCAGCAGCTTTTCGAACGAAATAAACCAAGAGACCCAGTACTTC. This codes for CASSFSNEINQETQYF.

CDR3 region: CASSLTSYEQYF. In DNA form, the CDR3 reads TGTGCCAGCAGCCTGACTAGCTACGAGCAGTACTTC. The rearrangement links TRBV11-2 to TRBJ2-7; a weak D match, TRBD2 (6 bases). The CDR3 runs 12 residues. Between the trimmed V and J ends, which lost 5 bases and 3 bases, there was a span of 8 bases. Per germline, CDR1 SGHAT and CDR2 FQNNGV.

The chain carries TRBV4-3 and TRBJ1-6; unclear D gene. CDR1 is LGHNA and CDR2 is YSLEER in the germline V gene. Trimming removed 0 bases at V and 8 bases at J, with 14 bases between. The CDR3 extends over 16 amino acids. CDR3 nucleotides: TGCGCCAGCAGCCAAGATCTTTCGGGGTCTTATTCACCCCTCCACTTT. It yields the protein CASSQDLSGSYSPLHF.

The gene calls are TRBV21-1 and TRBJ2-5. TRBV21-1 is a pseudogene segment. There are 15 residues in the CDR3. DNA of the CDR3: TGTGCCAGCAGCTCGAGGGACCCCCTAAAAGAGACCCAGTACTTC. Amino acid sequence: CASSSRDPLKETQYF.

The chain is built from TRBV13 and TRBJ2-7; no clear D gene. V lost 1 base to trimming and J lost 4 bases, with 5 bases between them. In germline, CDR1 is PRHDT, CDR2 FYEKMQ (reference sequence). The CDR3 extends over 12 amino acids. For the CDR3, the DNA is TGTGCCAGCAGCTTAGACACGTACGAGCAGTACTTC. Translation gives CASSLDTYEQYF.

The rearrangement uses TRBV13 and TRBJ2-5; tentatively, D is TRBD2 (7 bases). CDR1 PRHDT and CDR2 FYEKMQ come from the germline V gene (reference sequence). With 5 bases removed from V and 4 bases from J, the gap between germline ends came to 14 bases. This CDR3 comprises 14 residues. CDR3 residues: CASSGRGLGETQYF. CDR3 DNA: TGTGCCAGCAGCGGGCGGGGGCTGGGAGAGACCCAGTACTTC.

The V call is TRBV6-4, the J call TRBJ2-7; weak D call: TRBD1 (5 bases). The CDR3 sequence is 14 residues long. Germline V lookup: CDR1 MRHNA, CDR2 SNTAGT. V lost 2 bases, J lost 5 bases, and 13 bases lay in between. The CDR3 loop is CASSDAVQGNEQYF. DNA of the CDR3: TGTGCCAGCAGTGACGCCGTCCAGGGCAACGAGCAGTACTTC.

This chain uses TRBV7-8 with TRBJ2-7; 8 nucleotides align to TRBD1. The CDR3 totals 15 residues. V trimming: 2 bases; J trimming: 3 bases; junction bases outside the gene matches: 6. From germline, CDR1 is SGHVS and CDR2 FQNEAQ. The CDR3 loop reads CASSLTGGDVYEQYF. CDR3 sequence (DNA): TGTGCCAGCAGCTTAACAGGGGGAGATGTCTACGAGCAGTACTTC.

This chain uses TRBV7-8 with TRBJ2-2; 8 positions match TRBD1. Per germline, CDR1 SGHVS and CDR2 FQNEAQ. The CDR3 contains 17 residues. J gave up 2 bases and V 2 bases, and 7 bases lay outside the gene matches. The CDR3, as DNA: TGTGCCAGCAGCTTATCGTCGGGACAGGTTAACACCGGGGAGCTGTTTTTT. This translates into CASSLSSGQVNTGELFF.

The chain links TRBV11-2 to TRBJ1-5; D is perhaps TRBD1 (5 bases). Trimming left V 1 base short and J 5 bases short, with 9 bases between. Per the germline V gene, CDR1 is SGHAT and CDR2 is FQNNGV. This CDR3 spans 14 amino acids. Here the CDR3 reads CASSLGDGYQPQHF. In DNA, the CDR3 is TGTGCCAGCAGCTTAGGGGACGGTTATCAGCCCCAGCATTTT.